This entry lists 25 T cell receptor beta chains sequenced from one sample in a study of T cells after yellow fever vaccination. TCRdb reprocessed the 5' RACE reads via MiXCR and lists one record per CDR3 protein. In the table there are 300,000 or so distinct CDR3 sequences, 10% to 15% of which are singletons. The material sequenced was CD4+ T cells sorted from PBMCs, taken 45 days after the yellow fever booster vaccination. The receptors here all came from a man in his thirties or forties who received the YFV17D yellow fever vaccine.

This clonotype was seen only a few times. The genes are TRBV5-5 and TRBJ2-2; TRBD1 aligns across 10 bases. Trimming cost V 4 bases and J 6 bases; bases outside gene matches: 6. The CDR3 extends over 15 amino acids. CDR1 is SGHKS, CDR2 YYEKEE, per germline (reference sequence). The CDR3 DNA sequence: TGTGCCAGCAGCACCGGGACAGGGGAACCCGGGGAGCTGTTTTTT. Encoded protein: CASSTGTGEPGELFF.

The J gene is TRBJ2-1, the V gene TRBV12-3 or TRBV12-4; D gene ambiguous. The V and J ends lost 6 bases and 7 bases respectively, with 13 bases between them. The CDR3 runs to 13 residues. CDR3 sequence: CASSGWDWNEQFF. CDR3 coding DNA: TGTGCCAGCAGCGGTTGGGATTGGAATGAGCAGTTCTTC.

The chain uses TRBV12-3 or TRBV12-4 and TRBJ2-7; possibly TRBD2 for D (6 bases). The length of the CDR3 is 14 residues. V lost 4 bases and J lost 6, with 16 bases in between. The CDR3 bases are TGTGCCAGCAGTTCGGGGAGGTTGCTCGGCGAGCAGTACTTC. This sequence encodes CASSSGRLLGEQYF.

This clonotype was observed many times. This chain joins TRBV7-2 and TRBJ2-7; D remains ambiguous. Germline lookup yields CDR1 SGHTA and CDR2 FQGNSA. Trimming removed 4 bases from V and 3 bases from J, with 4 bases in between. The CDR3 has 11 residues. CDR3: CASSSHYEQYF. The CDR3 coding sequence is TGTGCCAGCAGCTCCCACTACGAGCAGTACTTC. Variable domain in full (rest from reference TRBV7-2 and TRBJ2-7): GAGVSQSPSNKVTEKGKDVELRCDPISGHTALYWYRQSLGQGLEFLIYFQGNSAPDKSGLPSDRFSAERTGGSVSTLTIQRTQQEDSAVYLCASSSHYEQYFGPGTRLTVT.

In this sample, this clonotype turned up a few times. The rearrangement joins TRBV10-3 to TRBJ2-1; tentative D call: TRBD2 (5 bases). V lost 8 bases and J 9 bases, leaving 14 bases between the germline ends. The CDR3 runs 12 residues. Per germline, CDR1 ENHRY and CDR2 SYGVKD. This CDR3 is CAIPTRICEQFF. CDR3 nucleotide sequence: TGTGCCATCCCCACTAGAATTTGTGAGCAGTTCTTC.

The gene calls are TRBV20-1 and TRBJ2-7; TRBD2 is a possible D gene (6 bases). The CDR3 totals 12 residues. V lost 3 bases and J 5 bases, leaving 11 bases between the germline ends. The germline V gene encodes CDR1 DFQATT and CDR2 SNEGSKA (reference sequence). The CDR3 reads CSASSGVDEQYF. DNA for the CDR3: TGCAGTGCTAGTTCGGGAGTTGACGAGCAGTACTTC.

This sequence joins TRBV5-1 and TRBJ1-1, with a tentative D call TRBD1 (6 bases). Trimming cost V 0 bases and J 9 bases, with 12 bases left between them. This CDR3 comprises 13 residues. CDR1 is SGHRS, CDR2 YFSETQ, per germline. The CDR3 loop reads CASSLGQGIQAFF. The CDR3 DNA reads as TGCGCCAGCAGCTTGGGCCAGGGGATACAAGCTTTCTTT.

This clonotype was counted ten times or more. The CDR3 DNA reads TGCGCCAGCAGTGAGGAAATTCTCAGGGGCTACAATGAGCAGTTCTTC. Encoded protein: CASSEEILRGYNEQFF. The chain is built from TRBV10-2 and TRBJ2-1; the D gene is possibly TRBD1 (6 bases). The CDR3 has 16 amino acids. Germline V gene data show CDR1 as WSHSY and CDR2 as SAAADI. V lost 2 bases to trimming and J lost 3 bases, with 14 bases between them.

This clonotype was detected once. This sequence joins TRBV18 and TRBJ2-1, with D tentatively TRBD1 (6 bases). The V and J ends lost 3 bases and 7 bases respectively, with 13 bases between them. CDR1 and CDR2 (germline): KGHSH, LQKENI. This CDR3 has 14 residues. In nucleotides, the CDR3 is TGTGCCAGCTCACCCCCGGGACAACTAAATGAGCAGTTCTTC. Translated, it gives CASSPPGQLNEQFF.

This clonotype was observed a handful of times. CDR3 protein: CASRAGTGGQETQYF. CDR3 DNA sequence: TGTGCCAGCCGTGCGGGGACAGGGGGCCAAGAGACCCAGTACTTC. The chain links TRBV18 to TRBJ2-5, with 11 bases lining up with TRBD1. Per germline, CDR1 KGHSH and CDR2 LQKENI. The CDR3 has 15 residues. Trimming at V came to 8 bases and at J to 1 base, leaving 6 bases not matched to a gene.

The V gene is TRBV7-2, the J gene TRBJ2-1, with no clear D. CDR1 and CDR2 from the germline V gene are SGHTA and FQGNSA. The CDR3 is made up of 14 amino acids. V lost 5 bases and J 7 bases, leaving 15 bases between the germline ends. This CDR3 reads CASSGRNGPNEQFF. The DNA for the CDR3 is TGTGCCAGCAGCGGTCGTAACGGCCCAAATGAGCAGTTCTTC. Using reference TRBV7-2 and TRBJ2-1 for the parts outside the CDR3, the full variable domain is GAGVSQSPSNKVTEKGKDVELRCDPISGHTALYWYRQSLGQGLEFLIYFQGNSAPDKSGLPSDRFSAERTGGSVSTLTIQRTQQEDSAVYLCASSGRNGPNEQFFGPGTRLTVL.

This clonotype was counted only a few times. The gene calls are TRBV6-1 and TRBJ2-3; D may be TRBD2 (6 bases). Trimming pared 6 bases from V and 2 bases from J, leaving 15 bases between. The CDR3 runs to 15 residues. In germline, CDR1 is MNHNS, CDR2 SASEGT. Here the CDR3 reads CASRRDLRSTDTQYF. The CDR3 bases are TGTGCCAGCAGACGGGACTTACGATCCACAGATACGCAGTATTTT.

The table lists this clonotype with a few counts. The chain recombines TRBV7-2 with TRBJ1-2; D might be TRBD1 (6 bases). V lost 1 base and J lost 2, with 11 bases in between. Germline CDR1 is SGHTA and CDR2 is FQGNSA. This CDR3 is built from 15 residues. The CDR3 region is CASSLGQEINYGYTF. The CDR3 bases are TGTGCCAGCAGCTTAGGACAGGAAATAAACTATGGCTACACCTTC.

The chain recombines TRBV7-6 with TRBJ2-1, with D perhaps matching TRBD2 (5 bases). Per germline, CDR1 SGHVS and CDR2 FNYEAQ. V lost 5 bases and J 5 bases, leaving 16 bases between the germline ends. The CDR3 is 15 amino acids. CDR3 residues: CASSRSGSAHNEQFF. The CDR3 nucleotides are TGTGCCAGCAGCCGCTCGGGAAGCGCCCACAATGAGCAGTTCTTC.

This clonotype has more than one count but fewer than ten. The chain is built from TRBV5-1 and TRBJ2-7, with D possibly matching TRBD1 (5 bases). The CDR3 extends over 16 amino acids. V lost 0 bases and J lost 2, with 15 bases in between. Germline CDR1 reads SGHRS; CDR2 reads YFSETQ. This CDR3 reads CASSLGQRGGPYEQYF. The CDR3 coding sequence is TGCGCCAGCAGCTTGGGGCAAAGGGGCGGCCCCTACGAGCAGTACTTC. The entire variable domain, with the rest obtained from reference TRBV5-1 and TRBJ2-7, is as follows: KAGVTQTPRYLIKTRGQQVTLSCSPISGHRSVSWYQQTPGQGLQFLFEYFSETQRNKGNFPGRFSGRQFSNSRSEMNVSTLELGDSALYLCASSLGQRGGPYEQYFGPGTRLTVT.

This clonotype has more than one count but fewer than ten. The V and J genes are TRBV10-2 and TRBJ2-5; 11 nucleotides agree with TRBD2. The CDR3 sequence is 16 residues long. Germline V gene sequence: CDR1 WSHSY, CDR2 SAAADI. Trimming removed 5 bases from V and 2 bases from J; junction bases left unmatched: 7. The CDR3 DNA is TGCGCCAGCAGTAGACCGGGACTAGCGGAACAAGAGACCCAGTACTTC. It yields the protein CASSRPGLAEQETQYF.

This clonotype appeared a few times. At one end, the junction sequence differs from germline, possibly due to a read error. This rearrangement joins TRBV7-2 to TRBJ2-7, with TRBD1 as a possible D gene (5 bases). This CDR3 has 15 residues. Germline V CDR1 and CDR2: SGHTA, FQGNSA. The CDR3 spells CASSLLDIASSEQYF. CDR3 nucleotides: TGTGCCAGCAGCTTATTGGACATAGCCTCCTCCGAGCAGTACTTC.

The chain uses TRBV6-5 and TRBJ1-1; 8 bases are a match to TRBD1. V dropped 0 bases and J dropped 1; count of bases not matched to a gene: 1. Germline CDR1 is MNHEY and CDR2 is SVGAGI. The CDR3 is 15 amino acids. The CDR3 reads CASSYSGTGNTEAFF. The CDR3 coding sequence is TGTGCCAGCAGTTACTCCGGGACAGGGAACACTGAAGCTTTCTTT.

The rearrangement links TRBV5-1 to TRBJ2-5; no definite D call. Between the trimmed V and J ends, which lost 4 bases and 5 bases, there was a span of 6 bases. CDR1 is SGHRS, CDR2 YFSETQ, per germline. The CDR3 is made up of 11 amino acids. The CDR3 loop is CASSDDETQYF. Here the CDR3 DNA reads TGCGCCAGCAGCGATGATGAGACCCAGTACTTC.

The V and J genes are TRBV7-8 and TRBJ2-1; 10 nucleotides line up with TRBD1. This CDR3 region has 15 residues. In germline, CDR1 is SGHVS, CDR2 FQNEAQ. V was pared by 5 bases and J by 6 bases, with 7 bases of the junction left unmatched. The CDR3 coding sequence is TGTGCCAGCAGCCCCTGGACAGGGGGAGGCAATGAGCAGTTCTTC. It codes for CASSPWTGGGNEQFF. Based on the CDR3 plus reference TRBV7-8 and TRBJ2-1, the full variable domain is GAGVSQSPRYKVAKRGQDVALRCDPISGHVSLFWYQQALGQGPEFLTYFQNEAQLDKSGLPSDRFFAERPEGSVSTLKIQRTQQEDSAVYLCASSPWTGGGNEQFFGPGTRLTVL.

This clonotype was detected only a few times. The chain has TRBV20-1 and TRBJ2-4; D is undetermined. The V gene's germline CDR1 is DFQATT and CDR2 SNEGSKA (reference sequence). The V gene lost 1 base and the J gene lost 7 bases, with 14 bases spanning the gap. The CDR3 sequence is 14 residues long. The CDR3 region has the DNA TGCAGTGCTAGAGCCCCAAGGGCCCAGAACATTCAGTACTTC. Translation gives CSARAPRAQNIQYF.

The chain is built from TRBV5-1 and TRBJ2-7, with 7 bases identical to TRBD2. The germline V gene has CDR1 SGHRS and CDR2 YFSETQ. V shed 1 base, J shed 3 bases, and the junction held 7 bases outside the gene matches. There are 15 residues in the CDR3. The CDR3 region has the DNA TGCGCCAGCAGCTTGTCTAGCGGACCCCTCTACGAGCAGTACTTC. This gives the protein CASSLSSGPLYEQYF. Variable domain in full (rest from reference TRBV5-1 and TRBJ2-7): KAGVTQTPRYLIKTRGQQVTLSCSPISGHRSVSWYQQTPGQGLQFLFEYFSETQRNKGNFPGRFSGRQFSNSRSEMNVSTLELGDSALYLCASSLSSGPLYEQYFGPGTRLTVT.

V and J are TRBV7-2 and TRBJ2-2; D gene unclear. CDR1 is SGHTA, CDR2 FQGNSA, per germline. V gave up 1 base and J gave up 1 base, with 7 bases separating them. This CDR3 is built from 15 residues. CDR3 nucleotides: TGTGCCAGCAGCTTAGTTTTTGGGAACACCGGGGAGCTGTTTTTT. Translating gives CASSLVFGNTGELFF.

The sample holds a few counts of this clonotype. V and J are TRBV7-3 and TRBJ2-5; D not resolved. CDR1 and CDR2 from the germline V gene are SGHTA and FQGTGA. This CDR3 region has 14 residues. V shed 1 base and J shed 5 bases, with 11 bases lying between them. The CDR3 loop is CASSLNRESETQYF. In DNA form, the CDR3 reads TGTGCCAGCAGCTTAAATCGCGAATCTGAGACCCAGTACTTC.

This sequence joins TRBV20-1 and TRBJ2-1; 8 bases line up with TRBD2. The germline V gene encodes CDR1 DFQATT and CDR2 SNEGSKA (reference sequence). This CDR3 contains 15 residues. V was clipped by 3 bases and J by 0 bases; unmatched bases: 4. The CDR3 sequence is CSASPAGGSYNEQFF. The CDR3 region has the DNA TGCAGTGCTAGTCCGGCGGGAGGCTCCTACAATGAGCAGTTCTTC.